Each of the 7 T cell receptor beta chains below was sequenced from the same sample in a study of blood T cells in healthy people across ages (dated by TCRdb to the mid-2010s). Receptor amplification or capture employed 5' RACE. TCRdb shows the sequencer as Illumina HiSeq 2500. A second PCR of about 6 to 12 cycles was performed with a sample-barcoded 5' primer and a J-beta primer mix. The public reads were run again by TCRdb, first through fastp at Q25 and then through MiXCR, and only productive beta chains were kept. Identical CDR3 protein sequences are pooled into one entry, listed with their most common genes and DNA. Here the sample has over 500,000 distinct CDR3 sequences; around 52% occur a single time. In total, the top ten clones hold around an eighth of the sample. Sample: blood. The source is an elderly woman in good health.

The J gene is TRBJ1-1, the V gene TRBV20-1; D is ambiguous. This CDR3 has 12 residues. Trimming stripped 6 bases from V and 1 base from J, with 9 bases between. Germline assignment: CDR1 DFQATT and CDR2 SNEGSKA (reference sequence). The CDR3 sequence: CSAKPRNTEAFF. CDR3 nucleotides: TGCAGTGCAAAACCCAGGAACACTGAAGCTTTCTTT.

The chain uses TRBV2 and TRBJ2-2, with a weak D call TRBD2 (6 bases). V was cut by 6 bases and J by 6 bases, with 20 bases left in between. Per the germline V gene, CDR1 is SNHLY and CDR2 is FYNNEI. The CDR3 is 16 residues long. CDR3 nucleotide sequence: TGTGCCAGCAGGGGGGGAGCGACCCCTACGGCCGGGGAGCTGTTTTTT. It yields the protein CASRGGATPTAGELFF.

About this clonotype itself: A much larger clonotype is one base distant, so this may be a read error. The V gene is TRBV5-1, the J gene TRBJ2-4; D is unresolved. The end of the DNA fits TRBJ2-7 better, so the J call may be wrong. Germline loops: CDR1 SGHRS, CDR2 YFSETQ. This CDR3 comprises 15 residues. The CDR3 DNA reads as TGCGCCAGCAGCTTTACACTGGGCCCTTCATACGAGCAGTACTTC. Amino acids: CASSFTLGPSYEQYF.

Points on this clonotype: The junction departs from germline at one end; a sequencing error may be responsible. The chain carries TRBV7-2 and TRBJ2-1, with 7 bases aligning to TRBD2. CDR3 length: 13 residues. Germline values: CDR1 SGHTA, CDR2 FQGNSA. For the CDR3, the DNA is TGTGCCAGCAGCGTAGCTAGCGGAGATGAGCAGTTCTTC. Translated: CASSVASGDEQFF.

This chain joins TRBV29-1 and TRBJ2-3; D not certain. The germline CDR1 and CDR2 sequences are SQVTM and ANQGSEA. V was clipped by 1 base and J by 3 bases, with 11 bases between them. The CDR3 is 14 residues long. CDR3 residues: CSVEAAMGTDTQYF. In DNA, the CDR3 is TGCAGCGTTGAAGCCGCGATGGGGACAGATACGCAGTATTTT.

There are a few counts of this clonotype. The J gene is TRBJ1-5, the V gene TRBV6-1; D not certain. The V gene's germline CDR1 is MNHNS and CDR2 SASEGT. The CDR3 loop spans 16 amino acids. The V gene lost 7 bases and the J gene lost 2 bases, with 18 bases spanning the gap. This chain's CDR3 is CASTEIRGLRNQPQHF. The CDR3 nucleotides are TGTGCCAGCACCGAGATTCGAGGTTTGCGCAATCAGCCCCAGCATTTT.

The chain carries TRBV3-1 and TRBJ2-1; possible D gene TRBD2, 6 bases. Germline V gives CDR1 LGHDT, CDR2 YNNKEL (reference sequence). This CDR3 has 16 amino acids. Trimming shortened V by 1 base and J by 4 bases, and 14 bases separated the two germline ends. The CDR3 here is CASSQGGGGIYNEQFF. The CDR3 DNA reads TGTGCCAGCAGCCAAGGGGGAGGCGGAATATACAATGAGCAGTTCTTC.